The 28 T cell receptor beta chains below all came from one sample that was sequenced in a study of blood T cell repertoires in COVID-19. Sequencing was performed with immunoSEQ multiplex PCR; in TCRdb, only in-frame clones are kept and a portion is missing. The sample has tens of thousands of clones, about 89% seen once; the top ten hold more than 0.95%. Sequencing was performed on PBMCs or T cells enriched from blood (not recorded which). These receptors were obtained from a woman in her fifties or sixties with acute COVID-19.

The chain recombines TRBV2 with TRBJ1-4; no definite D call. The V end was cut by 7 bases, the J end by 2 bases, with 11 bases between. Germline CDR1 is SNHLY and CDR2 is FYNNEI. This CDR3 has 14 amino acids. The CDR3 nucleotides read TGTGCCAGCACAGAGGTTTCGACTAATGAAAAACTGTTTTTT. This sequence encodes CASTEVSTNEKLFF.

The chain joins TRBV19 to TRBJ2-3; weak D call: TRBD2 (6 bases). This CDR3 is built from 14 residues. From germline, CDR1 is LNHDA and CDR2 SQIVND (reference sequence). The V end was cut by 4 bases, the J end by 6 bases, with 14 bases between. In nucleotides, the CDR3 is TGTGCCAGTAGTAACGGGAGAAGGTGGGATACGCAGTATTTT. Its protein product is CASSNGRRWDTQYF.

The chain uses TRBV11-2 and TRBJ2-7; 9 bases match TRBD1. The CDR3 has 17 amino acids. CDR1 SGHAT and CDR2 FQNNGV come from the germline V gene. The V gene end was trimmed by 3 bases and the J gene end by 5 bases; junction bases not matched to a gene: 14. CDR3 sequence: CASSLSGPGQGLHEQYF. CDR3 nucleotides: TGTGCCAGCAGCTTGAGTGGACCGGGACAGGGCTTGCACGAGCAGTACTTC. The full variable domain, completed using reference TRBV11-2 and TRBJ2-7, is EAGVAQSPRYKIIEKRQSVAFWCNPISGHATLYWYQQILGQGPKLLIQFQNNGVVDDSQLPKDRFSAERLKGVDSTLKIQPAKLEDSAVYLCASSLSGPGQGLHEQYFGPGTRLTVT.

V gene TRBV19 combines with J gene TRBJ1-3; no reliable D call. Looked up from germline, CDR1 is LNHDA and CDR2 is SQIVND (reference sequence). CDR3 length: 14 residues. The ends were cut back, 3 bases at V and 1 base at J, with 7 bases in the middle. The CDR3 nucleotides read TGTGCCAGTAGTATGGGCCAATCTGGAAACACCATATATTTT. This codes for CASSMGQSGNTIYF.

This sequence joins TRBV6-2 or TRBV6-3 and TRBJ2-7; 9 bases are a match to TRBD2. This CDR3 spans 17 amino acids. With V trimmed by 0 bases and J by 2 bases, 8 bases remained unmatched. The V gene's germline CDR1 is MNHEY and CDR2 SVGEGT. The CDR3 region has the DNA TGTGCCAGCAGTTACTCAGACCCTAGCGGGAAGGCCTACGAGCAGTACTTC. Translated: CASSYSDPSGKAYEQYF.

The rearrangement links TRBV18 to TRBJ1-2, with D perhaps TRBD1 (6 bases). V shed 5 bases and J shed 8 bases, with 15 bases lying between them. The CDR3 sequence is 13 residues long. CDR1 KGHSH and CDR2 LQKENI come from the germline V gene. This CDR3 is CASSTAGARGYTF. The CDR3 region has the DNA TGTGCCAGCTCAACCGCAGGGGCCCGGGGCTACACCTTC.

For this clone: The sample contains more than one DNA sequence encoding this CDR3. The chain has TRBV30 and TRBJ2-6, with 7 bases fitting TRBD1. Germline loops: CDR1 GTSNPN, CDR2 SVGIG (reference sequence). This CDR3 has 14 amino acids. The V and J ends lost 6 bases and 4 bases, in that order; junction bases with no gene match: 6. CDR3 amino acids: CACPQGSGANVLTF. Written as DNA, the CDR3 is TGTGCCTGTCCACAGGGGTCCGGGGCCAACGTCCTGACTTTC.

The genes are TRBV5-5 and TRBJ2-6; D remains unclear. The length of the CDR3 is 12 residues. V lost 0 bases and J lost 14, with 9 bases in between. Germline CDR1 SGHKS, CDR2 YYEKEE (reference sequence). The CDR3 is CASSLDSPILTF. Here the CDR3 DNA reads TGTGCCAGCAGCTTGGACAGTCCGATCCTGACTTTC.

The chain uses TRBV9 and TRBJ2-7; weak D call: TRBD2 (5 bases). CDR3 size: 15 residues. The germline gives CDR1 SGDLS, CDR2 YYNGEE. Trimming cost V 2 bases and J 0 bases, with 12 bases left between them. CDR3 region: CASSVSDYRSYEQYF. The CDR3, as DNA: TGTGCCAGCAGCGTTTCAGACTACCGCTCCTACGAGCAGTACTTC.

This chain connects TRBV11-3 to TRBJ2-3; 8 positions agree with TRBD2. The germline V gene encodes CDR1 SGHNT and CDR2 YENEEA. The CDR3 length is 16 residues. The ends lost 1 base at V and 3 bases at J; junction bases unmatched: 6. CDR3 nucleotides: TGTGCCAGCAGCTTAGGCGTACTAGCGGCTACAGATACGCAGTATTTT. Translation: CASSLGVLAATDTQYF.

CDR3 sequence (DNA): TGTGCCAGTAGCCCTGGGACAGGGATGGGACGGAACACCATATATTTT. Translation gives CASSPGTGMGRNTIYF. The chain has TRBV19 and TRBJ1-3; 9 bases align to TRBD1. The CDR3 is 16 residues long. V lost 6 bases to trimming and J lost 7 bases; unmatched junction nucleotides: 13. The germline V gene encodes CDR1 LNHDA and CDR2 SQIVND (reference sequence).

The chain joins TRBV11-3 to TRBJ2-1; D is undetermined. The CDR3 is 13 residues long. The germline gives CDR1 SGHNT, CDR2 YENEEA. V lost 6 bases, J lost 4 bases, and 10 bases lay in between. In nucleotides, the CDR3 is TGTGCCAGCAGATCACCCAGGTACAATGAGCAGTTCTTC. Residues: CASRSPRYNEQFF.

The CDR3 sequence: CASSSGLAKNIQYF. Written as DNA, the CDR3 is TGCGCCAGCAGCTCAGGATTAGCCAAAAACATTCAGTACTTC. V is TRBV10-2 and J is TRBJ2-4; D not certain. The germline V gene encodes CDR1 WSHSY and CDR2 SAAADI. V lost 6 bases and J lost 0, with 9 bases in between. The CDR3 extends over 14 amino acids.

The chain is built from TRBV6-4 and TRBJ2-7; 10 bases agree with TRBD1. V lost 4 bases and J lost 5; bases outside the gene matches: 8. Germline-derived CDR1 and CDR2 are MRHNA and SNTAGT. This CDR3 spans 15 amino acids. This CDR3 is CASSAEGQGNHEQYF. CDR3 in DNA: TGTGCCAGCAGTGCGGAGGGACAGGGGAATCACGAGCAGTACTTC.

The V call is TRBV7-6, the J call TRBJ1-4; 7 bases agree with TRBD1. V was pared by 0 bases and J by 5 bases, with 3 bases of the junction left unmatched. The CDR3 runs to 15 residues. Germline CDR1 SGHVS, CDR2 FNYEAQ. The CDR3 region is CASSLAGTANEKLFF. The CDR3 DNA reads TGTGCCAGCAGCTTAGCCGGGACAGCGAATGAAAAACTGTTTTTT.

This rearrangement joins TRBV24-1 to TRBJ2-3, with a weak D call TRBD2 (6 bases). The CDR3 contains 16 residues. Germline lookup yields CDR1 KGHDR and CDR2 SFDVKD. Trimming left V 7 bases short and J 0 bases short, with 16 bases between. CDR3 loop: CATSLPGRTSTDTQYF. Written as DNA, the CDR3 is TGTGCCACCAGCCTCCCCGGGAGAACTAGCACAGATACGCAGTATTTT.

V is TRBV10-1 and J is TRBJ2-7, with 10 nucleotides matching TRBD2. Looked up from germline, CDR1 is WNHNN and CDR2 is SYGVQD (reference sequence). Losses at the gene ends were 5 bases for V and 2 bases for J; bases not matched to a gene: 6. The CDR3 has 15 amino acids. The CDR3 sequence: CASSPSGRGTYEQYF. CDR3 nucleotide sequence: TGCGCCAGCAGTCCAAGCGGGAGGGGGACCTACGAGCAGTACTTC.

The J gene is TRBJ1-3, the V gene TRBV6-1; D possibly corresponds to TRBD1 (5 bases). The CDR3 has 16 residues. CDR1 is MNHNS and CDR2 is SASEGT in the germline V gene. V dropped 2 bases and J dropped 0 bases, with 11 bases sitting between them. CDR3 sequence: CASSEMDKASGNTIYF. The CDR3 DNA sequence: TGTGCCAGCAGTGAAATGGACAAAGCCTCTGGAAACACCATATATTTT.

The gene calls are TRBV5-4 and TRBJ2-1; TRBD1 is a possible D gene (6 bases). V was trimmed by 0 bases and J by 3 bases, leaving 10 bases between them. Germline V gene sequence: CDR1 SGHNT, CDR2 YYREEE (reference sequence). There are 15 residues in the CDR3. The CDR3 region is CASSLGQEYYNEQFF. In DNA, the CDR3 is TGTGCCAGCAGCTTGGGACAGGAGTACTACAATGAGCAGTTCTTC.

The CDR3 reads CASSSGLSSYEQYF. DNA for the CDR3: TGTGCCAGCAGCTCGGGACTTTCTTCCTACGAGCAGTACTTC. The rearrangement uses TRBV9 and TRBJ2-7, with D possibly TRBD2 on 6 matching bases. Germline assignment: CDR1 SGDLS and CDR2 YYNGEE. The CDR3 length is 14 residues. The V end lost 4 bases, the J end lost 1 base, and 12 bases lay between the germline ends.

The CDR3 here is CASSLDGGRENEKLFF. CDR3 in DNA: TGTGCCAGCAGCTTAGACGGCGGTAGGGAGAATGAAAAACTGTTTTTT. This rearrangement joins TRBV7-9 to TRBJ1-4; D gene unclear. Trimming took 1 base from V and 5 from J, leaving 14 bases between them. The CDR3 is 16 amino acids. Germline CDR1 is SEHNR and CDR2 is FQNEAQ (reference sequence).

This clone was detected only once. The V and J genes are TRBV19 and TRBJ2-5, with D maybe TRBD2 (6 bases). CDR1 and CDR2 from the germline V gene are LNHDA and SQIVND (reference sequence). Trimming stripped 6 bases from V and 5 bases from J, with 13 bases between. The CDR3 is 13 residues long. The CDR3 nucleotides are TGTGCCAGTAGGAGGGATGGAGGGGAGACCCAGTACTTC. Amino acid sequence: CASRRDGGETQYF.

This clone has only a few counts. In nucleotides, the CDR3 is TGCGCCAGCAGAACAACCGGGACTAGCGGCTACGAGCAGTACTTC. Amino acids: CASRTTGTSGYEQYF. The chain uses TRBV4-1 and TRBJ2-7; 11 positions agree with TRBD2. CDR3 size: 15 residues. J gave up 3 bases and V 6 bases, and 7 bases lay outside the gene matches. CDR1 and CDR2 from the germline V gene are MGHRA and YSYEKL.

In DNA, the CDR3 is TGTGCCTGGGGGCCCTTTAGTCACAATGAGCAGTTCTTC. It yields the protein CAWGPFSHNEQFF. This chain joins TRBV30 and TRBJ2-1; D call uncertain. CDR1 is GTSNPN and CDR2 is SVGIG in the germline V gene (reference sequence). There are 13 residues in the CDR3. V lost 5 bases and J lost 5, with 13 bases in between.

The V call is TRBV6-5, the J call TRBJ2-1, with TRBD2 matching over 7 bases. The CDR3 is 14 residues long. Per the germline V gene, CDR1 is MNHEY and CDR2 is SVGAGI. Unmatched junction bases numbered 1, after V lost 0 bases and J lost 5 bases. Here the CDR3 DNA reads TGTGCCAGCAGTTACTCTGCGGGAGACAATGAGCAGTTCTTC. Encoded protein: CASSYSAGDNEQFF.

This clone is a singleton in its sample. The V and J genes are TRBV5-6 and TRBJ1-2; D gene unclear. In germline, CDR1 is SGHDT, CDR2 YYEEEE. The CDR3 is made up of 13 amino acids. The ends were cut back, 4 bases at V and 3 bases at J, with 10 bases in the middle. CDR3 region: CASSPGLDYGYTF. The DNA of the CDR3 is TGTGCCAGCAGCCCGGGTCTCGACTATGGCTACACCTTC.

V is TRBV18 and J is TRBJ2-3; 7 bases match TRBD2. The germline V gene encodes CDR1 KGHSH and CDR2 LQKENI. Trimming removed 4 bases from V and 5 bases from J; junction bases left unmatched: 6. The CDR3 is 14 residues long. The CDR3 nucleotides are TGTGCCAGCTCACGAGGACTAGGCGGAGATACGCAGTATTTT. Encoded protein: CASSRGLGGDTQYF.

As for this clone: Distinct nucleotide sequences in the sample also encode this CDR3. This sequence joins TRBV18 and TRBJ1-1; the D is unclear. Germline V gene sequence: CDR1 KGHSH, CDR2 LQKENI. The CDR3 loop spans 13 amino acids. Deletions cut 2 bases from V and 1 base from J, with 5 bases between. For the CDR3, the DNA is TGTGCCAGCTCACCAGGGAGGAACACTGAAGCTTTCTTT. Translated: CASSPGRNTEAFF.